This T cell receptor beta chain is drawn from a study of T cell repertoires in cytomegalovirus infection. Overall study: Public TCR beta signatures were indicative of both CMV infection and a matching HLA type. Study observations and caveats: Predominance within the ex vivo response was attributable to HLA-C-restricted CMV-specific TCR beta clonotypes. CMV carriers having the relevant HLA were flagged by cumulative public TCR beta family frequency.

TCRdb re-analysed the reads in MiXCR, keeping a single row per CDR3 protein. The sample holds some 440,000 distinct CDR3 sequences, approximately 31% seen once. Worth noting for this clonotype: Its antigen is undetermined.

Trimming shortened V by 0 bases and J by 1 base, and 9 bases separated the two germline ends. This CDR3 is built from 15 residues. Germline V gene lookup returns CDR1 GTSNPN and CDR2 SVGIG (reference sequence). The sequence came from a human donor in good health (CMV status not recorded). Some clones in this sample may be carry-over from other donors' samples. Sequenced: PBMCs. This sequence joins TRBV30 and TRBJ2-2; no reliable D call. The CDR3 sequence is CAWSVPPQNTGELFF. CDR3 coding DNA: TGTGCCTGGAGTGTACCGCCACAGAACACCGGGGAGCTGTTTTTT. The whole variable domain, filled in from reference TRBV30 and TRBJ2-2, reads SQTIHQWPATLVQPVGSPLSLECTVEGTSNPNLYWYRQAAGRGLQLLFYSVGIGQISSEVPQNLSASRPQDRQFILSSKKLLLSDSGFYLCAWSVPPQNTGELFFGEGSRLTVL.